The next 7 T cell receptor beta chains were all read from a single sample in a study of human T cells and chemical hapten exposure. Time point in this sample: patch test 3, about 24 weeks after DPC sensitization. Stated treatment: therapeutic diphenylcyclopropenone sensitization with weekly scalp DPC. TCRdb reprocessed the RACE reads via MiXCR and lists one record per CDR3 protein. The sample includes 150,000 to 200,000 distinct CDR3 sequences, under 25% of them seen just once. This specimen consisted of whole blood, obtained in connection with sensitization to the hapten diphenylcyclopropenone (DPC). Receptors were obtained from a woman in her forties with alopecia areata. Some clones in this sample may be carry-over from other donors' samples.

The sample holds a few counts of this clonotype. CDR3 in DNA: TGTGCCAGCAGTTTCCGGAATGAGCAGTTCTTC. It encodes CASSFRNEQFF. The chain employs TRBV12-3 or TRBV12-4 and TRBJ2-1, with D uncertain. The V end lost 3 bases, the J end lost 7 bases, and 4 bases lay between the germline ends. This CDR3 comprises 11 residues.

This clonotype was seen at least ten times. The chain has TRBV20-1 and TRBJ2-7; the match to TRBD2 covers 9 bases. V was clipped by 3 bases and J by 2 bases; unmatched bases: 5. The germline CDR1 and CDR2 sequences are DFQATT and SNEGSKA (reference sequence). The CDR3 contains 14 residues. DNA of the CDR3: TGCAGTGCTAGCACTAGCGGGCACCCCTACGAGCAGTACTTC. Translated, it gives CSASTSGHPYEQYF.

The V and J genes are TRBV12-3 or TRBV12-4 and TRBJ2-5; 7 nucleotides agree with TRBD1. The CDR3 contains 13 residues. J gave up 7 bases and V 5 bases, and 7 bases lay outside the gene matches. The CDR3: CASSPGTVGTQYF. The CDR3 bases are TGTGCCAGCAGTCCCGGGACAGTTGGGACCCAGTACTTC.

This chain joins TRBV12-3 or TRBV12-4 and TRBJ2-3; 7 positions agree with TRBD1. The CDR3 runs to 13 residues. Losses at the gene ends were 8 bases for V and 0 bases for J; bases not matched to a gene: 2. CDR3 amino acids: CASQGESTDTQYF. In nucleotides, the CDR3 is TGTGCCAGCCAGGGGGAAAGCACAGATACGCAGTATTTT.

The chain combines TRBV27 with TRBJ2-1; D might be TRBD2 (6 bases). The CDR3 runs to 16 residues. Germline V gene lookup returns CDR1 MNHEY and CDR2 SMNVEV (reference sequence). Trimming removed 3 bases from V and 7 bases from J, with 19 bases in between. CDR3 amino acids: CASSFHRGFSGNEQFF. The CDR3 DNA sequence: TGTGCCAGCAGTTTCCACCGGGGGTTCTCGGGAAATGAGCAGTTCTTC.

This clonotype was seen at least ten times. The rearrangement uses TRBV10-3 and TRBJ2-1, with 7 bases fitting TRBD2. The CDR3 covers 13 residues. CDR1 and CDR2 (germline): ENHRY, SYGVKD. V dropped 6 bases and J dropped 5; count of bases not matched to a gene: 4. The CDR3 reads CAIRAGAHNEQFF. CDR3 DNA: TGTGCCATCAGGGCGGGAGCTCACAATGAGCAGTTCTTC.

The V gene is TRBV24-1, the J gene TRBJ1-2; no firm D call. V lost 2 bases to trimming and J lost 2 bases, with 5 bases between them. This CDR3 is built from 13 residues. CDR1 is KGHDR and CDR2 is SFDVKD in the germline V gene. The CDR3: CATSDSRNYGYTF. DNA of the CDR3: TGTGCCACCAGTGATTCCAGAAACTATGGCTACACCTTC.